Shown below are 20 T cell receptor beta chains from a single sample sequenced in a study of beta chain features in type 1 diabetes. Expressed TCRB transcripts were sequenced because the entire RNA isolate underwent reverse transcription. Sequencing used immunoSEQ multiplex PCR; TCRdb keeps in-frame clones, though not all of them. The table shows around 350,000 clones, with over 9.5% occurring only once. Sequenced: naive CD4+ T cells from blood. The receptors here all came from a man aged 18 to 30 in good health.

This chain links TRBV7-2 with TRBJ2-7, with 8 bases aligning to TRBD2. The V gene end was trimmed by 1 base and the J gene end by 4 bases; junction bases not matched to a gene: 6. In germline, CDR1 is SGHTA, CDR2 FQGNSA. The CDR3 loop spans 15 amino acids. The CDR3 protein is CASSLGAGATYEQYF. The CDR3 nucleotides are TGTGCCAGCAGCTTAGGAGCGGGGGCCACTTACGAGCAGTACTTC. Based on the CDR3 plus reference TRBV7-2 and TRBJ2-7, the full variable domain is GAGVSQSPSNKVTEKGKDVELRCDPISGHTALYWYRQSLGQGLEFLIYFQGNSAPDKSGLPSDRFSAERTGGSVSTLTIQRTQQEDSAVYLCASSLGAGATYEQYFGPGTRLTVT.

V usage is TRBV27 and J usage is TRBJ2-5, with 9 bases that match TRBD1. CDR1 and CDR2 (germline): MNHEY, SMNVEV (reference sequence). The J segment lost 9 bases and the V segment lost 8 bases, leaving 7 bases of the junction unmatched. The CDR3 runs to 12 residues. The CDR3 sequence: CASARQGGPQYF. The CDR3 DNA is TGTGCCAGCGCTCGACAGGGGGGCCCCCAGTACTTC.

This clone was detected a few times. This chain links TRBV19 with TRBJ2-6; the D is unclear. Between the trimmed V and J ends, which lost 6 bases and 0 bases, there was a span of 9 bases. The germline CDR1 and CDR2 sequences are LNHDA and SQIVND (reference sequence). This CDR3 is 15 amino acids long. The CDR3 is CASRPRSSGANVLTF. As DNA, the CDR3 is TGTGCCAGTAGACCACGGAGCTCTGGGGCCAACGTCCTGACTTTC.

The chain has TRBV20-1 and TRBJ2-4, with no clear D. Germline CDR1 is DFQATT and CDR2 is SNEGSKA (reference sequence). This CDR3 comprises 10 residues. V lost 6 bases to trimming and J lost 3 bases, with 3 bases between them. The chain's CDR3 is CSAFKNIQYF. CDR3 coding DNA: TGCAGTGCCTTCAAAAACATTCAGTACTTC.

This clone was counted at least ten times. This chain joins TRBV29-1 and TRBJ2-5, with TRBD2 as a possible D gene (5 bases). With 6 bases removed from V and 5 bases from J, the gap between germline ends came to 16 bases. Germline V gene data show CDR1 as SQVTM and CDR2 as ANQGSEA. The CDR3 covers 13 residues. The CDR3 loop reads CSVPRPGWETQYF. CDR3 in DNA: TGCAGCGTGCCGCGTCCGGGGTGGGAGACCCAGTACTTC.

This chain links TRBV5-4 with TRBJ2-7, with D uncertain. The V end was cut by 4 bases, the J end by 0 bases, with 11 bases between. Looked up from germline, CDR1 is SGHNT and CDR2 is YYREEE (reference sequence). The CDR3 length is 14 residues. CDR3 in DNA: TGTGCCAGCAGCCGAGGAGCAGACTCCTACGAGCAGTACTTC. Residues: CASSRGADSYEQYF.

The gene calls are TRBV19 and TRBJ1-6; D is perhaps TRBD1 (6 bases). Germline V gene sequence: CDR1 LNHDA, CDR2 SQIVND (reference sequence). The CDR3 has 15 amino acids. V lost 7 bases, J lost 3 bases, and 13 bases lay in between. The CDR3 region has the DNA TGTGCCAGTAACCCACAGGGAAACTATAATTCACCCCTCCACTTT. Its protein product is CASNPQGNYNSPLHF.

The chain links TRBV7-9 to TRBJ2-3; weak D call: TRBD1 (6 bases). The germline V gene has CDR1 SEHNR and CDR2 FQNEAQ (reference sequence). The CDR3 totals 15 residues. V was trimmed by 2 bases and J by 3 bases, leaving 12 bases between them. CDR3 residues: CASSLTNRATDTQYF. The CDR3 nucleotides are TGTGCCAGCAGCTTAACGAACAGGGCGACAGATACGCAGTATTTT.

The CDR3 protein is CASSWGHLTNYGYTF. As DNA, the CDR3 is TGTGCCAGCAGCTGGGGACACCTCACTAACTATGGCTACACCTTC. The rearrangement joins TRBV13 to TRBJ1-2; possible D gene TRBD1, 6 bases. CDR3 length: 15 amino acids. The germline V gene encodes CDR1 PRHDT and CDR2 FYEKMQ (reference sequence). The V and J ends lost 4 bases and 0 bases respectively, with 12 bases between them.

The chain combines TRBV27 with TRBJ2-6; D might be TRBD2 (5 bases). The CDR3 totals 17 residues. Germline V gene data show CDR1 as MNHEY and CDR2 as SMNVEV (reference sequence). V lost 7 bases to trimming and J lost 0 bases, with 16 bases between them. The CDR3 bases are TGTGCCAGCAAGAGGTGGGCCGGGGTCTCTGGGGCCAACGTCCTGACTTTC. It is translated as CASKRWAGVSGANVLTF.

The gene calls are TRBV6-5 and TRBJ2-3; D not resolved. Trimming shortened V by 10 bases and J by 6 bases, and 14 bases separated the two germline ends. Germline CDR1 and CDR2: MNHEY and SVGAGI. The CDR3 has 12 residues. CDR3 in amino acids: CATAADPDTQYF. The CDR3 DNA sequence: TGTGCCACGGCGGCCGACCCTGATACGCAGTATTTT.

This clone has just a few counts. The CDR3, as DNA: TGTGCCAGTAGTATTTTCTATGAGGTTGAGACCCAGTACTTC. This gives the protein CASSIFYEVETQYF. The V call is TRBV19, the J call TRBJ2-5; D is unresolved. The CDR3 consists of 14 residues. The V end was cut by 3 bases, the J end by 5 bases, with 13 bases between. CDR1 is LNHDA, CDR2 SQIVND, per germline (reference sequence).

This clone was found a few times. This chain connects TRBV4-3 to TRBJ2-3; 11 bases are shared with TRBD2. The J segment lost 0 bases and the V segment lost 4 bases, leaving 6 bases of the junction unmatched. Germline V gene data show CDR1 as LGHNA and CDR2 as YSLEER. CDR3 length: 17 amino acids. CDR3 in amino acids: CASSPGWTSGSTDTQYF. The CDR3 bases are TGCGCCAGCAGCCCAGGATGGACTAGCGGGAGCACAGATACGCAGTATTTT.

There are a few counts of this clone. The chain recombines TRBV30 with TRBJ2-5; D remains unclear. The CDR3 consists of 11 residues. The V and J ends lost 0 bases and 11 bases respectively, with 10 bases between them. Germline V gives CDR1 GTSNPN, CDR2 SVGIG (reference sequence). CDR3 protein: CAWSVSYEQYF. The CDR3 DNA follows: TGTGCCTGGAGTGTATCGTATGAGCAGTACTTC.

In DNA form, the CDR3 reads TGTGCCAGCAGCCCTAGGGGGTTGGACACTGAAGCTTTCTTT. Residues: CASSPRGLDTEAFF. The gene calls are TRBV7-9 and TRBJ1-1; possibly TRBD1 for D (6 bases). CDR3 length: 14 amino acids. From germline, CDR1 is SEHNR and CDR2 FQNEAQ (reference sequence). Trimming removed 5 bases from V and 3 bases from J, with 13 bases in between.

In this sample, this clone turned up a few times. CDR3 protein: CASSHPGQENTGELFF. In DNA form, the CDR3 reads TGTGCCAGCAGCCACCCGGGACAGGAGAACACCGGGGAGCTGTTTTTT. This rearrangement joins TRBV5-4 to TRBJ2-2; 8 positions match TRBD1. Germline CDR1 is SGHNT and CDR2 is YYREEE (reference sequence). The CDR3 length is 16 residues. V shed 4 bases and J 1 base; nucleotides not matched to a gene: 6.

This chain joins TRBV19 and TRBJ1-2; D perhaps matches TRBD1 (6 bases). Deletions cut 4 bases from V and 8 bases from J, with 20 bases between. CDR1 and CDR2 from the germline V gene are LNHDA and SQIVND (reference sequence). This CDR3 comprises 15 residues. The CDR3 spells CASSTTGHSTGGYTF. In DNA form, the CDR3 reads TGTGCCAGTAGTACCACGGGACACTCGACGGGCGGCTACACCTTC.

This clone has just a few counts. The chain combines TRBV9 with TRBJ2-1, with 7 bases aligning to TRBD2. CDR3 length equals 14 residues. The V and J ends lost 4 bases and 7 bases, in that order; junction bases with no gene match: 8. The germline V gene encodes CDR1 SGDLS and CDR2 YYNGEE. CDR3 DNA sequence: TGTGCCAGCAGCCCCGGACTAGATTTGAATGAGCAGTTCTTC. Its protein product is CASSPGLDLNEQFF.

The CDR3 DNA reads TGTGCCAGCTCACAAGAGGGACATCAGACTGAAGCTTTCTTT. It specifies CASSQEGHQTEAFF. The chain is built from TRBV18 and TRBJ1-1; tentative D call: TRBD1 (6 bases). V lost 4 bases to trimming and J lost 5 bases, with 14 bases between them. Per germline, CDR1 KGHSH and CDR2 LQKENI. The CDR3 is 14 residues long. Full variable domain (outside the CDR3, taken from reference TRBV18 and TRBJ1-1): NAGVMQNPRHLVRRRGQEARLRCSPMKGHSHVYWYRQLPEEGLKFMVYLQKENIIDESGMPKERFSAEFPKEGPSILRIQQVVRGDSAAYFCASSQEGHQTEAFFGQGTRLTVV.

This clone turned up a few times. V usage is TRBV2 and J usage is TRBJ1-5; D uncertain. Trimming removed 10 bases from V and 0 bases from J, with 10 bases in between. In germline, CDR1 is SNHLY, CDR2 FYNNEI. The CDR3 sequence is 13 residues long. In DNA form, the CDR3 reads TGTGCCACCCGCGGGGATAGCAATCAGCCCCAGCATTTT. It encodes CATRGDSNQPQHF.